This T cell receptor (beta chain) was retrieved from a study of blood T cell repertoires in COVID-19 (dated by TCRdb to between 2020 and 2021). Describing the broader study: Samples covering the acute and convalescent phases of COVID-19 were provided by collaborators in the United States, Italy and Spain. Samples were obtained from the ongoing ImmuneRACE study (first 160 participants) and from 1,000 to 1,500 subjects provided by 6 global collaborators. Nearly every sample came with metadata listing a de-identified subject ID, COVID-19 status, age in years and sex. Where available, HLA class I and class II types were taken from metadata supplied by the sample provider and were not determined by assay-based typing. The repertoires were released in a freely available public database intended as a resource for research on the immune response to SARS-CoV-2. Deeply sampled blood TCRbeta repertoires from subjects exposed to, actively infected with, or recovered from COVID-19 were included in the dataset. The prospective study material was composed of cDNA or gDNA derived from T cells, B-cell-depleted T cells, or PBMCs.

This clone has only a few counts. Its antigen has not been determined. One base away there is no much larger clone; base qualities are not given. From a lookup of the germline V gene, CDR1 and CDR2 are SGHTA and FQGNSA. From its cysteine to its phenylalanine, the CDR3 spans 17 amino acids. Just CDR3 DNA is preserved here, 51 bases in frame from base 1. V and J are trimmed by 1 base and 0 bases, and the gene matches miss 8 bases of the junction. TCRbeta CDR3 regions were amplified from genomic DNA using the immunoSEQ Assay, a bias-controlled multiplex PCR. Regarding the original processing steps: The number of nucleated cells in each sample was estimated from the amplification of reference gene primers within the assay. Sequence reads were collapsed and filtered to measure the absolute abundance of every unique TCRbeta CDR3 rearrangement. For each sample, productive Simpson clonality was calculated as the square root of Simpson's diversity index over productive rearrangements. This is the immuneACCESS table as TCRdb keeps it, with only in-frame sequences that have V and J called. A part of the clones is gone; compared with another copy, unresolved V genes explain less than half, and the rest is unexplained. V and J calls and clone size are given by that table; D and trimming were obtained from the DNA. The sample contains 260,000 or so clones, roughly 80% of them found a single time. The leading ten clones occupy 3% to 4.5% of the sample.

Summary of the overall study and its limitations: The quantity of clinical and demographic metadata differed by source and by participant and was supplied without curation.

In the prospective study, participants were about 18 to 95 years old, resided in fewer than 25 geographic areas of the United States, and were enrolled through a virtual design. In the prospective study, cohorts were assigned on the basis of participant-reported clinical history obtained from a screening survey and a study questionnaire. Exposed participants were defined as having been in contact with someone with a PCR-confirmed or clinician-diagnosed COVID-19 case within 2 weeks of study entry. Mobile phlebotomists in the prospective study collected whole blood, serum and a nasopharyngeal or oropharyngeal swab from every participant. Over a roughly two-month period, participants in the prospective study had the option of providing additional blood draws and questionnaires. Blood samples from the prospective study were shipped frozen or at room temperature prior to DNA extraction.

Input material: PBMCs or T cells enriched from blood (not recorded which). The TCR sequence derives from a woman in her thirties or forties who had been exposed to COVID-19. Recombination linked TRBV7-2 to TRBJ1-2; the junction holds 7 bases that match TRBD1. The sequenced DNA is TGTGCCAGCAGCTTAGAGTGGGACAGTCGAGCTAACTATGGCTACACCTTC. It codes for CASSLEWDSRANYGYTF.